This TCR beta chain appears in the sequencing data of a study of cytomegalovirus exposure and HLA in healthy donors. Study outcomes and limitations: A few chains linked to CMV were shown in vitro to be specific for CMV antigens. In a later analysis, an Asian-associated ancestry cluster reportedly showed fewer N-insertions than the roughly 730-donor mean.

A remark on this clone: What it binds is not known.

V lost 4 bases to trimming and J lost 6 bases, with 17 bases between them. CDR1 MNHEY and CDR2 SVGAGI come from the germline V gene. CDR3 length: 15 amino acids. PCR primers comprised 60 Vbeta and 13 Jbeta primers. Using immunoSEQ multiplex PCR, the repertoire was profiled, and TCRdb retains in-frame clones only, with some absent. The table has about 99,000 clones, over 60% seen once; the top ten hold around 5%. J is TRBJ2-3 and V is TRBV6-5; TRBD2 might be the D (5 bases). The sequenced sample consisted of PBMCs. The TCR sequence derives from a woman under 30 in good health and CMV-seropositive. CDR3 sequence reads: CASSSEGPGLDTQYF. CDR3 sequence (DNA): TGTGCCAGCAGTTCTGAGGGCCCCGGATTGGATACGCAGTATTTT.